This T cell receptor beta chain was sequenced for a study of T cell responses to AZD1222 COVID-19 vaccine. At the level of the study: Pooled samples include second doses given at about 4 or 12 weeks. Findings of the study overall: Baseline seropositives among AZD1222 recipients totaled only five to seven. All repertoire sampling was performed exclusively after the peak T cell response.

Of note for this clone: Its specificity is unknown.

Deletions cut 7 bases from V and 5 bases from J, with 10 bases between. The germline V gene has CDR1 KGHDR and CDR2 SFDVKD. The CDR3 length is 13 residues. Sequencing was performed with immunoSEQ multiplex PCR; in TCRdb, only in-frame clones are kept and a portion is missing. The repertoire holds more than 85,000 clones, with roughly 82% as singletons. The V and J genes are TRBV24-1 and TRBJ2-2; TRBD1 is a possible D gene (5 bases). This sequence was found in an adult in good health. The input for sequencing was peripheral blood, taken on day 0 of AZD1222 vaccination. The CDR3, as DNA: TGTGCCACCAGGGCTGGGGCTACCGGGGAGCTGTTTTTT. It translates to CATRAGATGELFF.